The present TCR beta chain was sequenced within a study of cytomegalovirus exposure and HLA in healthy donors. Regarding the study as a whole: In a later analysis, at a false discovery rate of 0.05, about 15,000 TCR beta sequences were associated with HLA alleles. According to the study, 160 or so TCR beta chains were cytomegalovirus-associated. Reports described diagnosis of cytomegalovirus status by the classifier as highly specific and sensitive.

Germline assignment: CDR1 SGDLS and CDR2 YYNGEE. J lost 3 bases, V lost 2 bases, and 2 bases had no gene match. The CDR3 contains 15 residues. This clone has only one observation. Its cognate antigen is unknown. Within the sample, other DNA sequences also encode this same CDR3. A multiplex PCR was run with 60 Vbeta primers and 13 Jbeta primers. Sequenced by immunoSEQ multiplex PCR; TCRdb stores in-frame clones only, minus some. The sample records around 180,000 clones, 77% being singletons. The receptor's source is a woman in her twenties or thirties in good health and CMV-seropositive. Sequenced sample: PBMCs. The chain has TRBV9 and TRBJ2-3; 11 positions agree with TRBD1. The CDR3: CASSVGTGGTDTQYF. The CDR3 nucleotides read TGTGCCAGCAGCGTCGGGACAGGGGGAACAGATACGCAGTATTTT.